This T cell receptor beta chain stems from a study of blood T cell repertoires in COVID-19. For the study at large: Acute and convalescent COVID-19 specimens originated in the United States, Italy and Spain.

Seattle-derived patients entered the study during active infection and were followed longitudinally. The CDR3 is 16 residues long. Trimming stripped 11 bases from V and 0 bases from J, with 17 bases between. Germline V lookup: CDR1 ENHRY, CDR2 SYGVKD. Authors' data handling: Estimated nucleated cell counts came from reference gene primer amplification. Assay used: immunoSEQ multiplex PCR; TCRdb lists only in-frame clones, some missing. That table gives V, J and clone size, and the DNA gave D and trimming. Among 60,000 to 70,000 clones listed, about nine tenths were seen once. The gene calls are TRBV10-3 and TRBJ2-6; D may be TRBD1 (5 bases). The clonotype was recovered from a woman in her fifties or sixties with COVID-19, enrolled during active disease. Sequences were obtained from peripheral blood. The CDR3 bases are TGTGCCGTACTTCAGGGTGAAATCTCTGGGGCCAACGTCCTGACTTTC. It specifies CAVLQGEISGANVLTF.